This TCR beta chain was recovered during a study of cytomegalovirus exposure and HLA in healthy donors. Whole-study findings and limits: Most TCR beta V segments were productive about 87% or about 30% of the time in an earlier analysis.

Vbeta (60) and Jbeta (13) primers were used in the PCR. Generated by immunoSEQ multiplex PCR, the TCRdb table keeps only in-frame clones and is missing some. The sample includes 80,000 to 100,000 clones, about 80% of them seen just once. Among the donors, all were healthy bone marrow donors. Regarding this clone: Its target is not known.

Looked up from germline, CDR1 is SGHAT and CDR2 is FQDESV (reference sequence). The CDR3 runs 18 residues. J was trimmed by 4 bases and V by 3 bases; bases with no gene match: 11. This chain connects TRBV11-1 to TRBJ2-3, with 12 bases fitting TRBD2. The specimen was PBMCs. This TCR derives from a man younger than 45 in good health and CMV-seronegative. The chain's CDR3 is CASSLTSGGPFKADTQYF. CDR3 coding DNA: TGTGCCAGCAGCTTGACTAGCGGGGGCCCCTTTAAGGCAGATACGCAGTATTTT. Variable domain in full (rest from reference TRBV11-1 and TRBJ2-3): EAEVAQSPRYKITEKSQAVAFWCDPISGHATLYWYRQILGQGPELLVQFQDESVVDDSQLPKDRFSAERLKGVDSTLKIQPAELGDSAMYLCASSLTSGGPFKADTQYFGPGTRLTVL.